The 14 T cell receptor beta chains in this list originate from one sample, sequenced in a study of blood T cell repertoires in COVID-19 (dated by TCRdb to 2019 to 2021). The method was the immunoSEQ multiplex PCR assay. TCRdb holds this immuneACCESS table with in-frame rearrangements only. Some clones are missing; in checked studies, unresolved V genes explain under half, and the rest has no known cause. The sample profile shows about 130,000 clones; just under 85% of them were found once. The ten largest clones take up 9.2% of the sample. Source material: PBMCs or T cells enriched from blood (not recorded which). The receptor set was obtained from a man in his fifties or sixties who had recovered from COVID-19.

This sequence joins TRBV5-1 and TRBJ1-5, with TRBD1 as a possible D gene (5 bases). The CDR3 loop spans 13 amino acids. V shed 4 bases and J shed 5 bases, with 10 bases lying between them. Germline assignment: CDR1 SGHRS and CDR2 YFSETQ. CDR3 sequence: CASSADSYQPQHF. Written as DNA, the CDR3 is TGCGCCAGCAGCGCTGACAGTTATCAGCCCCAGCATTTT.

This clone was observed a few times. The chain links TRBV19 to TRBJ1-2; 8 positions match TRBD1. This CDR3 is 17 amino acids long. Unmatched junction bases numbered 15, after V lost 4 bases and J lost 5 bases. CDR1 LNHDA and CDR2 SQIVND come from the germline V gene (reference sequence). The CDR3 spells CASSTGGLRDRSYGYTF. The CDR3, as DNA: TGTGCCAGTAGTACCGGCGGACTCCGGGACAGGTCTTATGGCTACACCTTC. Together with reference TRBV19 and TRBJ1-2, the CDR3 gives the full variable domain: DGGITQSPKYLFRKEGQNVTLSCEQNLNHDAMYWYRQDPGQGLRLIYYSQIVNDFQKGDIAEGYSVSREKKESFPLTVTSAQKNPTAFYLCASSTGGLRDRSYGYTFGSGTRLTVV.

In this sample, this clone turned up a few times. The chain couples TRBV4-3 to TRBJ1-1; D unclear. CDR3 length equals 14 residues. V was cut by 0 bases and J by 6 bases, with 11 bases left in between. Germline assignment: CDR1 LGHNA and CDR2 YSLEER. The CDR3 region has the DNA TGCGCCAGCAGCCAAGATAGGAGAGGGCCTGAAGCTTTCTTT. It is translated as CASSQDRRGPEAFF.

The chain is built from TRBV2 and TRBJ1-4; tentative D call: TRBD1 (6 bases). The CDR3 is made up of 15 amino acids. The V and J ends lost 6 bases and 4 bases respectively, with 15 bases between them. CDR1 and CDR2 (germline): SNHLY, FYNNEI. CDR3 nucleotides: TGTGCCAGCAGAGGGAGACAGGCGATTAATGAAAAACTGTTTTTT. Translated: CASRGRQAINEKLFF.

The rearrangement uses TRBV5-1 and TRBJ1-1, with 9 bases identical to TRBD1. This CDR3 comprises 15 residues. Germline V lookup: CDR1 SGHRS, CDR2 YFSETQ. Trimming took 5 bases from V and 3 from J; bases not matched to a gene: 8. CDR3 nucleotide sequence: TGCGCCAGCAGGACCGGTGGACAGGGGTACACTGAAGCTTTCTTT. This gives the protein CASRTGGQGYTEAFF.

This clone has just one count. The chain links TRBV20-1 to TRBJ1-5; 7 nucleotides line up with TRBD1. V shed 3 bases, J shed 4 bases, and the junction held 6 bases outside the gene matches. There are 14 residues in the CDR3. CDR1 and CDR2 (germline): DFQATT, SNEGSKA (reference sequence). CDR3 protein: CSASLGDRNQPQHF. The DNA for the CDR3 is TGCAGTGCTAGTCTAGGGGACAGAAATCAGCCCCAGCATTTT.

The J gene is TRBJ1-2, the V gene TRBV7-6; 8 nucleotides line up with TRBD1. Germline trimming cut 5 bases from V and 0 bases from J; bases unmatched to any gene: 11. The CDR3 length is 17 residues. Per the germline V gene, CDR1 is SGHVS and CDR2 is FNYEAQ. CDR3 nucleotides: TGTGCCAGCAGCCCCCAGACAGGGGAGCTTTCTAACTATGGCTACACCTTC. Translated, it gives CASSPQTGELSNYGYTF.

The rearrangement uses TRBV7-3 and TRBJ1-5, with 7 bases aligning to TRBD1. V shed 3 bases, J shed 0 bases, and the junction held 23 bases outside the gene matches. This CDR3 is 22 amino acids long. CDR1 SGHTA and CDR2 FQGTGA come from the germline V gene. CDR3 DNA sequence: TGTGCCAGCAGCTTGCGGTGCTTACCATTCGAAGGACAGGTTAATAGCAATCAGCCCCAGCATTTT. Encoded protein: CASSLRCLPFEGQVNSNQPQHF.

This rearrangement joins TRBV19 to TRBJ1-6; a possible D gene is TRBD1 (5 bases). Germline loops: CDR1 LNHDA, CDR2 SQIVND (reference sequence). V lost 5 bases and J 6 bases, leaving 8 bases between the germline ends. The length of the CDR3 is 13 residues. The CDR3 region has the DNA TGTGCCAGTAGTCCAGGGTCTAATTCACCCCTCCACTTT. Protein product: CASSPGSNSPLHF.

V and J are TRBV5-5 and TRBJ2-1; tentative D call: TRBD1 (6 bases). Germline V gene lookup returns CDR1 SGHKS and CDR2 YYEKEE (reference sequence). The length of the CDR3 is 15 residues. Trimming took off 3 bases at V and 6 bases at J, with 16 bases between the two ends. Here the CDR3 DNA reads TGTGCCAGCAGCTCAACCGGGACACAGCTCAATGAGCAGTTCTTC. Translated, it gives CASSSTGTQLNEQFF.

V is TRBV19 and J is TRBJ2-6, with 9 bases fitting TRBD1. CDR1 and CDR2 (germline): LNHDA, SQIVND (reference sequence). This CDR3 region has 18 residues. Trimming cost V 4 bases and J 1 base; bases outside gene matches: 8. CDR3 in DNA: TGTGCCAGTAGTACCCCCGGGACAGGGAGGTCTGGGGCCAACGTCCTGACTTTC. It encodes CASSTPGTGRSGANVLTF.

The count of this clone is one. V usage is TRBV2 and J usage is TRBJ1-5, with 11 bases aligning to TRBD1. The trim removed 6 bases at V and 5 bases at J, leaving 9 bases unmatched. Per germline, CDR1 SNHLY and CDR2 FYNNEI. The CDR3 runs to 16 residues. The CDR3 protein is CASRGAGTGGYQPQHF. The CDR3 bases are TGTGCCAGCAGGGGTGCCGGGACAGGGGGTTATCAGCCCCAGCATTTT.

The V call is TRBV7-3, the J call TRBJ2-3; 8 nucleotides match TRBD1. Germline CDR1 and CDR2: SGHTA and FQGTGA. Losses at the gene ends were 1 base for V and 4 bases for J; bases not matched to a gene: 10. The CDR3 has 17 residues. The CDR3 DNA sequence: TGTGCCAGCAGCTTAAGCCCGGACAGGGTTGCCCCAGATACGCAGTATTTT. Translated, it gives CASSLSPDRVAPDTQYF.

This sequence joins TRBV19 and TRBJ2-7, with TRBD2 matching 14 bases. This CDR3 has 20 residues. With V trimmed by 3 bases and J by 3 bases, 16 bases remained unmatched. Germline-derived CDR1 and CDR2 are LNHDA and SQIVND (reference sequence). The DNA of the CDR3 is TGTGCCAGTAGTATCCTCTTGACTAGCGGGGGGGTAGGACTGAACTACGAGCAGTACTTC. Translation: CASSILLTSGGVGLNYEQYF.